This TCR beta chain comes out of a study of T cells after posttransplantation cyclophosphamide. Broader study findings: Blood and skin or GI T cell repertoires showed limited TRB overlap. Donor-recipient repertoire similarity was low at 1-2 months, rising over year one. TRB clonality was highly associated with recipient CMV seropositivity and reactivation.

The CDR3 is 19 residues long. In germline, CDR1 is SGHTA, CDR2 FQGNSA. The V segment lost 2 bases and the J segment 3 bases; nucleotides outside the gene matches: 19. Libraries were prepared by immunoSEQ multiplex PCR; TCRdb keeps only in-frame clonotypes and omits some of them. This sample has about 4,700 clones, with about four fifths found just once. A marrow graft followed busulfan-fludarabine conditioning, with cyclophosphamide on days +3 and +4. About this clone itself: As yet, its antigen is unknown.

This receptor was obtained from a male patient aged 45-60 years who received an allogeneic stem cell transplant from a related donor and was CMV-positive. A subset of T cells may come from the graft donor. This chain connects TRBV7-2 to TRBJ2-7, with TRBD2 matching 7 bases. The source material was PBMCs, sampled after allogeneic stem cell transplant with posttransplant cyclophosphamide. For the CDR3, the DNA is TGTGCCAGCAGCTTAAGGGATGGGGGAGGGAGAGGAAGGTTCTACGAGCAGTACTTC. It codes for CASSLRDGGGRGRFYEQYF.